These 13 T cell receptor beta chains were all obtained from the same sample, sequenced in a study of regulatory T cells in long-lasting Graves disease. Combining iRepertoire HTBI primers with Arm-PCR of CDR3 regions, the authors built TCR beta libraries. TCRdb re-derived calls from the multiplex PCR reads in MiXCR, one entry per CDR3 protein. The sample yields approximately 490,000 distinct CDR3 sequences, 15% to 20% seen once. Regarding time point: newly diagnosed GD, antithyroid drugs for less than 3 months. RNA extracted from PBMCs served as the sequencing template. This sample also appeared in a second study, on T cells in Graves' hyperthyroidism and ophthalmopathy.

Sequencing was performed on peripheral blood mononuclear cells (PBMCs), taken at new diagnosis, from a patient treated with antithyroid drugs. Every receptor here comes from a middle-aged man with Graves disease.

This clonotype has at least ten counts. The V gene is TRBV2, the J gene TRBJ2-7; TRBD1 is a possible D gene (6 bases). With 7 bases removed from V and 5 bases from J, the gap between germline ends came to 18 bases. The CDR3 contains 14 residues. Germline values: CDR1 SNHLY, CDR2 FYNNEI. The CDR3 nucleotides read TGTGCCAGCAATGACAACAGGGAGACCCACGAGCAGTACTTC. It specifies CASNDNRETHEQYF.

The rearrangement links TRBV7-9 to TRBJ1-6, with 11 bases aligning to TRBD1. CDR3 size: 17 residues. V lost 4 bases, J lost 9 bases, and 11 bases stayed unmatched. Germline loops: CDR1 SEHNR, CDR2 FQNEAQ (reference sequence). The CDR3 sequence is CASSSHDGQGASSPLHF. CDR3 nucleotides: TGTGCCAGCAGCTCGCATGATGGACAGGGGGCAAGTTCACCCCTCCACTTT.

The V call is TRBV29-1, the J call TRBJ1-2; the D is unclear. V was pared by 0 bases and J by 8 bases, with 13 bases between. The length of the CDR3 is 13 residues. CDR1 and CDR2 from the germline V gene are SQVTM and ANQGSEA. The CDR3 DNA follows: TGCAGCGTTGAAGATGAAGGTTCCGTCGGCTACACCTTC. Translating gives CSVEDEGSVGYTF.

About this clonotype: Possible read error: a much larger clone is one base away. The CDR3 coding sequence is TGTGCCAGCAGCCTGGGACAGGTTTTCAGTGATTGCTATGGCTACACCTTC. Amino acid sequence: CASSLGQVFSDCYGYTF. The rearrangement uses TRBV3-1 and TRBJ1-2; 8 bases line up with TRBD1. The CDR3 extends over 17 amino acids. Germline lookup yields CDR1 LGHDT and CDR2 YNNKEL (reference sequence). Trimming removed 4 bases from V and 4 bases from J; junction bases left unmatched: 14.

This CDR3 is CASSISGASSSYNEQFF. The CDR3 coding sequence is TGTGCCAGTAGTATCTCGGGAGCCTCGAGCTCCTACAATGAGCAGTTCTTC. V is TRBV19 and J is TRBJ2-1; D is perhaps TRBD2 (6 bases). Germline V gene data show CDR1 as LNHDA and CDR2 as SQIVND (reference sequence). The CDR3 runs 17 residues. V was shortened by 3 bases and J by 0 bases, with 15 bases between the two germline ends.

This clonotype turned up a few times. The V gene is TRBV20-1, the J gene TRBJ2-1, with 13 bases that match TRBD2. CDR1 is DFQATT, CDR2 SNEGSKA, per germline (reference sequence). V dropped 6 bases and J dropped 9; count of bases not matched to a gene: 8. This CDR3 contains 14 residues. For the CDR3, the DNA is TGCAGTGCCCCCGGACTAGCGGGAGAATTTGAGCAGTTCTTC. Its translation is CSAPGLAGEFEQFF.

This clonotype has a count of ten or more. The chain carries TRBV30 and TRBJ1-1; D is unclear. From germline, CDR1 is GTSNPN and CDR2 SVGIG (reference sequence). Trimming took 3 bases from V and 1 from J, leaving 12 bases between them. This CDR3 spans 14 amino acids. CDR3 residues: CAWRTDTGNTEAFF. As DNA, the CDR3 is TGTGCCTGGAGGACCGACACGGGGAACACTGAAGCTTTCTTT.

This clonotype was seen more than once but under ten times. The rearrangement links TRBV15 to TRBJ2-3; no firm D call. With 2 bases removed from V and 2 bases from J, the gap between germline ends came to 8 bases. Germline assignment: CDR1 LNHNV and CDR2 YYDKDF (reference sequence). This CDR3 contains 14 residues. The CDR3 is CATSRRYNTDTQYF. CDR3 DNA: TGTGCCACCAGCAGAAGATACAACACAGATACGCAGTATTTT.

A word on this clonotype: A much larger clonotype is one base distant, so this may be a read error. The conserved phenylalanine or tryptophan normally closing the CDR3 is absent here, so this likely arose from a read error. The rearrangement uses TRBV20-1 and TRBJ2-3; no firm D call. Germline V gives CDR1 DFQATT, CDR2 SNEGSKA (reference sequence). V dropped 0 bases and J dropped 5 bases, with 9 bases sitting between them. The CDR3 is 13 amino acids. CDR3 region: CSARDPLIDTQYL. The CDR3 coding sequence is TGCAGTGCTAGAGATCCCCTTATAGATACGCAGTATCTT.

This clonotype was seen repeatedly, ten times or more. In DNA, the CDR3 is TGTGCCAGCCGATTAGACACCAAGAACACCGGGGAGCTGTTTTTT. Protein: CASRLDTKNTGELFF. The V gene is TRBV11-3, the J gene TRBJ2-2; no firm D call. The CDR3 spans 15 residues. The V gene's germline CDR1 is SGHNT and CDR2 YENEEA. V dropped 8 bases and J dropped 1 base, with 14 bases sitting between them.

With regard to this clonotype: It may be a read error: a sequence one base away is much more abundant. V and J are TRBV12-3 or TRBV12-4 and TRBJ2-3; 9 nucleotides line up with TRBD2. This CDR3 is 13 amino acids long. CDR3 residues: CATQREVYNEQSF. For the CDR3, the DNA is TGTGCCACCCAGCGGGAGGTGTACAATGAGCAGTCCTTC.

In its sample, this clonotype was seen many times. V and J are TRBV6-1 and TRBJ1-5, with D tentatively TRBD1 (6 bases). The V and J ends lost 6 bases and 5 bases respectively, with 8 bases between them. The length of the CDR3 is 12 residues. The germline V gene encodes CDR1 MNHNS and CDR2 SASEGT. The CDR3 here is CASRTGYQPQHF. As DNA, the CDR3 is TGTGCCAGCAGGACAGGTTATCAGCCCCAGCATTTT.

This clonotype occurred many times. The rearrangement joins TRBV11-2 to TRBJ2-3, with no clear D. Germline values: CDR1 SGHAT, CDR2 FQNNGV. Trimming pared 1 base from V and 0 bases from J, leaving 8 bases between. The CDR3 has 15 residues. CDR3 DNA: TGTGCCAGCAGCTTAGGGGCAACTAGCACAGATACGCAGTATTTT. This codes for CASSLGATSTDTQYF.